These 10 T cell receptor beta chains were sequenced from one sample in a study of cytomegalovirus exposure and HLA in healthy donors. The primer mix had 60 Vbeta and 13 Jbeta primers. Profiled with immunoSEQ multiplex PCR; TCRdb holds only in-frame clones, not every one. The sample holds more than 90,000 clones; less than 85% are singletons and the top ten take around 15%. The sequencing input was PBMCs. The receptor set was obtained from a man aged 45-65 years in good health and CMV-seropositive.

This chain connects TRBV28 to TRBJ2-7; D may be TRBD1 (6 bases). Trimming pared 4 bases from V and 5 bases from J, leaving 18 bases between. This CDR3 contains 15 residues. Germline CDR1 and CDR2: MDHEN and SYDVKM. CDR3 loop: CASSYWSGARNEQYF. CDR3 coding DNA: TGTGCCAGCAGTTATTGGTCAGGGGCTAGGAACGAGCAGTACTTC.

The V call is TRBV4-3, the J call TRBJ1-1; D call uncertain. CDR3 length: 16 amino acids. V was shortened by 1 base and J by 4 bases, with 16 bases between the two germline ends. Germline V lookup: CDR1 LGHNA, CDR2 YSLEER. The CDR3 reads CASSQGAQPRITEAFF. In nucleotides, the CDR3 is TGCGCCAGCAGCCAAGGGGCACAGCCCCGGATCACTGAAGCTTTCTTT.

This rearrangement joins TRBV11-2 to TRBJ2-5; the match to TRBD2 covers 14 bases. Trimming cost V 5 bases and J 2 bases; bases outside gene matches: 1. This CDR3 contains 15 residues. The germline V gene encodes CDR1 SGHAT and CDR2 FQNNGV. CDR3 loop: CASSRTSGGQETQYF. CDR3 in DNA: TGTGCCAGCAGCAGGACTAGCGGGGGGCAAGAGACCCAGTACTTC.

The gene calls are TRBV7-6 and TRBJ2-7; 10 nucleotides agree with TRBD1. The CDR3 length is 14 residues. Trimming at V came to 5 bases and at J to 3 bases, leaving 4 bases not matched to a gene. The germline gives CDR1 SGHVS, CDR2 FNYEAQ. The CDR3 bases are TGTGCCAGCAGCCACGGACAGGGGGACTACGAGCAGTACTTC. Protein product: CASSHGQGDYEQYF.

The chain uses TRBV28 and TRBJ1-3; D perhaps matches TRBD1 (5 bases). The CDR3 is 16 amino acids. V was trimmed by 7 bases and J by 0 bases, leaving 16 bases between them. CDR1 and CDR2 (germline): MDHEN, SYDVKM. The CDR3 DNA is TGTGCCAGCAAATGGGGGGGTGAAAGCTCTGGAAACACCATATATTTT. It translates to CASKWGGESSGNTIYF.

The rearrangement uses TRBV5-1 and TRBJ2-7; D is perhaps TRBD1 (7 bases). V was cut by 1 base and J by 5 bases, with 13 bases left in between. The germline CDR1 and CDR2 sequences are SGHRS and YFSETQ. The CDR3 runs 14 residues. This CDR3 reads CASSLQGEVHEQYF. For the CDR3, the DNA is TGCGCCAGCAGCTTGCAGGGGGAGGTACACGAGCAGTACTTC.

The sample holds a few counts of this clone. The rearrangement links TRBV7-9 to TRBJ1-2; 8 bases fit TRBD1. V was clipped by 5 bases and J by 7 bases; unmatched bases: 12. From germline, CDR1 is SEHNR and CDR2 FQNEAQ (reference sequence). The CDR3 has 15 residues. In DNA form, the CDR3 reads TGTGCCAGCAGCCCGGCCGAACAGGGGGATGTTGGCTACACCTTC. Its translation: CASSPAEQGDVGYTF.

The chain has TRBV7-2 and TRBJ2-1; no firm D call. Germline V gene sequence: CDR1 SGHTA, CDR2 FQGNSA. This CDR3 is built from 15 residues. V lost 5 bases, J lost 0 bases, and 11 bases lay in between. DNA of the CDR3: TGTGCCAGCAGCGCCACCCCCAGCTCCTACAATGAGCAGTTCTTC. Protein sequence: CASSATPSSYNEQFF.

The rearrangement uses TRBV7-2 and TRBJ1-1; TRBD1 matches at 7 bases. V shed 1 base, J shed 3 bases, and the junction held 2 bases outside the gene matches. The CDR3 contains 14 residues. Per the germline V gene, CDR1 is SGHTA and CDR2 is FQGNSA. As DNA, the CDR3 is TGTGCCAGCAGCTTAGGACAGGGTCACACTGAAGCTTTCTTT. This gives the protein CASSLGQGHTEAFF.

This clone was observed a handful of times. The J gene is TRBJ1-2, the V gene TRBV6-1, with TRBD1 identical over 7 bases. Germline assignment: CDR1 MNHNS and CDR2 SASEGT. This CDR3 region has 14 residues. J lost 4 bases, V lost 1 base, and 3 bases had no gene match. Written as DNA, the CDR3 is TGTGCCAGCAGTGAAGGACAGGGCCTCTATGGCTACACCTTC. It encodes CASSEGQGLYGYTF.